Listed below are T cell receptor beta chains from one sample, sequenced in a study of T cell responses to AZD1222 COVID-19 vaccine. The table came from immunoSEQ multiplex PCR; TCRdb's copy has only in-frame clones and leaves some out. The table lists around 150,000 clones, roughly 90% of them singletons, with around 2.9% in the top ten. The sequencing used peripheral blood, collected 28 days after the second AZD1222 dose. The receptors were gathered from an adult who received the AZD1222 COVID-19 vaccine. Each CDR3 is given with its conserved first and last residue. D genes are given only for firm matches. Rows may omit the clone size; those that give it use once, few, many or a size class.

J gene	D gene	clone size	V gene	CDR3 DNA	CDR3 protein
TRBJ1-2	NA	NA	TRBV30	TGTGCCTGGAGTGTACGGGGGACATACTATGGCTACACCTTC	CAWSVRGTYYGYTF
TRBJ1-1	NA	NA	TRBV10-3	TGTGCCACCCTAGACAGGACGAACACTGAAGCTTTCTTT	CATLDRTNTEAFF
TRBJ1-2	NA	NA	TRBV6-5	TGTGCCAGCAGTTCCAGCCAGGGGTGGAACTATGGCTACACCTTC	CASSSSQGWNYGYTF
TRBJ1-1	NA	NA	TRBV9	TGTGCCAGCAGCGCCGGGACGGGCACTGAAGCTTTCTTT	CASSAGTGTEAFF
TRBJ2-7	TRBD1	NA	TRBV5-1	TGCGCCAGCAGCTCCGGACAGGGGGACTACGAGCAGTACTTC	CASSSGQGDYEQYF
TRBJ2-5	NA	NA	TRBV5-8	TGTGCCAGCAGCTGGGGACGGGGCCAAGAGACCCAGTACTTC	CASSWGRGQETQYF
TRBJ2-3	NA	NA	TRBV7-9	TGTGCCAGCAGCCAAGGGGCCACAGATACGCAGTATTTT	CASSQGATDTQYF
TRBJ2-7	TRBD2	NA	TRBV6-5	TGTGCCAGCACCACGGGGGGCTACGAGCAGTACTTC	CASTTGGYEQYF
TRBJ2-2	NA	NA	TRBV7-6	TGTGCCAGCAGCTCCGGGACCCCCGTTGGTAGCGGCACCGGGGAGCTGTTTTTT	CASSSGTPVGSGTGELFF
TRBJ1-4	NA	once	TRBV12-3/TRBV12-4	TGTGCCAGCAGTCCAAACGGGGAAAAACTGTTTTTT	CASSPNGEKLFF
TRBJ2-1	TRBD2	NA	TRBV20-1	TGCAGTGCTAGTGGGGTTAGCGGGAACTCATACAATGAGCAGTTCTTC	CSASGVSGNSYNEQFF
TRBJ1-1	TRBD1	NA	TRBV15	TGTGCCACCAGCTCCCGACAGGGGAACACTGAAGCTTTCTTT	CATSSRQGNTEAFF
TRBJ1-2	TRBD1	NA	TRBV9	TGTGCCAGCAGCATTCGACAGGGACCCACTTATGGCTACACCTTC	CASSIRQGPTYGYTF
TRBJ2-5	NA	NA	TRBV24-1	TGTGCCACCAGTGATTCCCACGGACGGGGACGGGAGACCCAGTACTTC	CATSDSHGRGRETQYF
TRBJ1-5	NA	NA	TRBV6-4	TGTGCCAGCAGTGCCGGACCTGGCGCCCAGCCCCAGCATTTT	CASSAGPGAQPQHF
TRBJ1-2	NA	NA	TRBV3-1/TRBV3-2	TGTGCCAGCGGGGCAGGGGACTATGGCTACACCTTC	CASGAGDYGYTF
TRBJ1-5	NA	NA	TRBV12-3/TRBV12-4	TGTGCCAGCAGCCGCGGACGATATCAGCCCCAGCATTTT	CASSRGRYQPQHF
TRBJ2-2	NA	NA	TRBV7-2	TGTGCCAGCAGCTTAGTCGGCGGTAACACCGGGGAGCTGTTTTTT	CASSLVGGNTGELFF
TRBJ1-6	NA	once	TRBV7-2	TGTGCCAGCAGCTTAGGGGCGTTCGGTTCACCCCTCCACTTT	CASSLGAFGSPLHF
TRBJ1-2	TRBD1	NA	TRBV19	TGTGCCAGTAGTATCTCTGGACAGGGCTCCTATGGCTACACCTTC	CASSISGQGSYGYTF
TRBJ1-1	TRBD1	NA	TRBV6-6	TGTGCCAGCAGTTACTCTCTTGGACAGGGGCACTTTGAAGCTTTCTTT	CASSYSLGQGHFEAFF
TRBJ2-7	NA	NA	TRBV5-6	TGTGCCAGCACCTTACTAGGGGCCCACGAGCAGTACTTC	CASTLLGAHEQYF
TRBJ2-3	NA	NA	TRBV28	TGTGCCAGCAGCTCGGTCGCGGTGTTGGGGCCAGATACGCAGTATTTT	CASSSVAVLGPDTQYF
TRBJ1-2	TRBD1	NA	TRBV29-1	TGCAGCGCCTCCGACAGGGGGGATGGCTACACCTTC	CSASDRGDGYTF
TRBJ2-1	NA	NA	TRBV12-3/TRBV12-4	TGTGCCAGCAGTTTAACAGGCCCCAATGAGCAGTTCTTC	CASSLTGPNEQFF
TRBJ1-1	TRBD1	once	TRBV11-2	TGTGCCAGCAGCCGGGACAGGGGATGGAATGAAGCTTTCTTT	CASSRDRGWNEAFF
TRBJ1-1	NA	NA	TRBV6-2/TRBV6-3	TGTGCCAGCAGTTACTCAGGCAGGATGAACACTGAAGCTTTCTTT	CASSYSGRMNTEAFF
TRBJ2-7	NA	few	TRBV6-5	TGTGCCAGCAGTCTAGACAACTACGAGCAGTACTTC	CASSLDNYEQYF
TRBJ2-7	TRBD1	NA	TRBV18	TGTGCCAGCTCACCGCCGGGACAGGGGAGCTACGAGCAGTACTTC	CASSPPGQGSYEQYF
TRBJ2-1	TRBD2	NA	TRBV7-9	TGTGCCAGCAGTCGGGAGGTGGGTGAGCAGTTCTTC	CASSREVGEQFF
TRBJ2-1	NA	NA	TRBV30	TGTGCCTGGACCATGCCGGGCCGGGTCAATGAGCAGTTCTTC	CAWTMPGRVNEQFF
TRBJ2-7	NA	NA	TRBV12-3/TRBV12-4	TGTGCCAGCAGCCCCGGGGGCTACGAGCAGTACTTC	CASSPGGYEQYF
TRBJ2-7	NA	once	TRBV6-5	TGTGCCAGCAGTTACTCATCAGGCCCCTACGAGCAGTACTTC	CASSYSSGPYEQYF
TRBJ2-6	NA	NA	TRBV2	TGTGCCAGCAGTGAGGATGGCGTCTTCTCTGGGGCCAACGTCCTGACTTTC	CASSEDGVFSGANVLTF
TRBJ1-5	TRBD1	NA	TRBV19	TGTGCCAGTTGGGACAGGCCTAGCAATCAGCCCCAGCATTTT	CASWDRPSNQPQHF
TRBJ1-6	NA	once	TRBV5-1	TGCGCCAGCAGCTTGCCCGGAACGATGAGCTCCTATAATTCACCCCTCCACTTT	CASSLPGTMSSYNSPLHF
TRBJ1-1	NA	NA	TRBV10-3	TGTGCCATCAGTGAGTCGGCGGTCTCCTCCACTGAAGCTTTCTTT	CAISESAVSSTEAFF
TRBJ2-5	TRBD2	NA	TRBV15	TGTGCCACCAGCATACCTACCCGGGCTAGCGGGAGACAAGAGACCCAGTACTTC	CATSIPTRASGRQETQYF
TRBJ1-1	TRBD1	NA	TRBV5-6	TGTGCCAGCAGCAAATCCGGGACAGGGATTTGGATGAACACTGAAGCTTTCTTT	CASSKSGTGIWMNTEAFF
TRBJ2-5	TRBD2	NA	TRBV6-5	TGTGCCAGCAGTTATGGGACTAGCGGGTTCGGGGAGACCCAGTACTTC	CASSYGTSGFGETQYF
TRBJ2-2	NA	NA	TRBV25-1	TGTGCCACCCAGAAGGGTCCCGGGGAGCTGTTTTTT	CATQKGPGELFF